These T cell receptor beta chains were read from a single sample in a study of cytomegalovirus exposure and HLA in healthy donors. TCRdb's copy holds only in-frame clones and misses some; the assay was immunoSEQ multiplex PCR. The sample has about 93,000 clones; roughly four fifths are singletons. Specimen: PBMCs. The receptors derive from a man younger than 45 in good health and CMV-seronegative. The CDR3 runs from the conserved cysteine through the conserved F or W. D genes are given only for firm matches. A clone size is listed for some rows: how often the clone was seen (once, few, many), or a class if it is expanded.

v_gene,j_gene,abundance,d_gene,CDR3aa,CDR3nt
TRBV9,TRBJ2-1,NA,NA,CASSFNADSYNEQFF,TGTGCCAGCAGCTTTAACGCAGACTCCTACAATGAGCAGTTCTTC
TRBV29-1,TRBJ2-3,NA,NA,CSVEASMAGDTQYF,TGCAGCGTTGAAGCAAGTATGGCGGGGGATACGCAGTATTTT
TRBV30,TRBJ2-5,once,TRBD1,CAWSSGQGGRETQYF,TGTGCCTGGAGTTCGGGACAGGGGGGAAGGGAGACCCAGTACTTC
TRBV2,TRBJ2-3,NA,TRBD1,CASSEDRGNSVPDTQYF,TGTGCCAGCAGTGAGGACAGGGGTAACAGTGTTCCAGATACGCAGTATTTT
TRBV11-2,TRBJ1-1,NA,NA,CASSFPSREGMNTEAFF,TGTGCCAGCAGCTTCCCCTCTAGGGAGGGGATGAACACTGAAGCTTTCTTT
TRBV5-4,TRBJ2-5,NA,NA,CASSMAQETQYF,TGTGCCAGCAGCATGGCACAAGAGACCCAGTACTTC
TRBV15,TRBJ1-2,NA,NA,CATSRDLFQTFYGYTF,TGTGCCACCAGCAGAGATCTCTTTCAGACTTTTTATGGCTACACCTTC
TRBV6-1,TRBJ1-6,NA,NA,CASSEVGGGSPLHF,TGTGCCAGCAGTGAAGTGGGGGGAGGATCACCCCTCCACTTT
TRBV10-3,TRBJ1-1,NA,NA,CAISVSRENTEAFF,TGTGCCATCAGTGTTAGCAGGGAGAACACTGAAGCTTTCTTT
TRBV6-5,TRBJ1-5,NA,NA,CASSEQGNQPQHF,TGTGCCAGCAGCGAGCAGGGGAATCAGCCCCAGCATTTT
TRBV5-6,TRBJ1-5,few,NA,CASTYTTSNQPQHF,TGTGCCAGCACCTACACTACTAGCAATCAGCCCCAGCATTTT
TRBV9,TRBJ2-1,NA,NA,CASSYGVEAQQFF,TGTGCCAGCAGCTACGGTGTTGAAGCGCAGCAGTTCTTC
TRBV29-1,TRBJ1-1,few,NA,CSVGAGGTEAFF,TGCAGCGTTGGGGCGGGGGGCACTGAAGCTTTCTTT
TRBV4-3,TRBJ1-1,few,NA,CASSQDWRQNTEAFF,TGCGCCAGCAGCCAAGATTGGCGACAGAACACTGAAGCTTTCTTT
TRBV5-1,TRBJ1-3,NA,NA,CASSLGQATSGNTIYF,TGCGCCAGCAGCTTGGGCCAGGCAACCTCTGGAAACACCATATATTTT
TRBV27,TRBJ2-5,NA,TRBD2,CASSLLGSSGGALGTETQYF,TGTGCCAGCAGTTTACTAGGGTCGAGCGGGGGGGCCTTGGGGACAGAGACCCAGTACTTC
TRBV18,TRBJ1-1,NA,NA,CASSQQGRAEAFF,TGTGCCAGCTCACAACAGGGTCGGGCTGAAGCTTTCTTT
TRBV11-2,TRBJ1-4,NA,TRBD1,CASSPKLMTGELFF,TGTGCCAGCAGCCCCAAGCTAATGACAGGGGAACTGTTTTTT
TRBV18,TRBJ1-1,once,NA,CASSPPWTMNTEAFF,TGTGCCAGCTCACCACCCTGGACAATGAACACTGAAGCTTTCTTT
TRBV11-2,TRBJ1-2,NA,TRBD1,CASSLDRGGGYTF,TGTGCCAGCAGCTTAGATCGAGGGGGCGGCTACACCTTC
TRBV2,TRBJ1-2,NA,TRBD1,CASTEWGQPYGYTF,TGTGCCAGCACCGAATGGGGACAGCCCTATGGCTACACCTTC
TRBV2,TRBJ2-3,NA,NA,CASSEAGALTDTQYF,TGTGCCAGCAGTGAAGCGGGGGCCCTGACAGATACGCAGTATTTT
TRBV7-2,TRBJ1-1,NA,NA,CASTSGTRPFEAFF,TGTGCCAGCACCTCCGGGACAAGGCCCTTTGAAGCTTTCTTT
TRBV6-6,TRBJ2-1,NA,TRBD2,CASRPTGRGGRNEQFF,TGTGCCAGCAGGCCGACCGGGCGGGGGGGCAGAAATGAGCAGTTCTTC
TRBV5-4,TRBJ1-1,NA,TRBD1,CATQGAGKDTEAFF,TGTGCCACCCAGGGGGCTGGAAAGGACACTGAAGCTTTCTTT
TRBV29-1,TRBJ1-1,few,NA,CSVGQDMNTEAFF,TGCAGCGTTGGACAGGACATGAACACTGAAGCTTTCTTT
TRBV5-4,TRBJ2-7,NA,TRBD2,CASSWGGSSYEQYF,TGTGCCAGCAGCTGGGGGGGGTCCTCCTACGAGCAGTACTTC
TRBV13,TRBJ2-5,NA,NA,CASSLKAAVVETQYF,TGTGCCAGCAGCTTAAAAGCTGCGGTCGTGGAGACCCAGTACTTC
TRBV11-3,TRBJ1-4,NA,TRBD1,CASSQGQAPTNEKLFF,TGTGCCAGCAGCCAGGGACAGGCACCAACTAATGAAAAACTGTTTTTT